This T cell receptor (beta chain) was sequenced in a study of CD8 T cells in Susac syndrome. The CDR3 is made up of 13 amino acids. Germline V CDR1 and CDR2: SQVTM, ANQGSEA. Trimming removed 0 bases at V and 7 bases at J, with 12 bases between. Random hexamers primed reverse transcription of roughly 0.45 to 1 ug RNA. The authors amplified TCR beta CDR3 across 54 Vbeta and 13 Jbeta using immunoSEQ multiplex PCR. TCRdb reprocessed the immunoSEQ multiplex PCR reads via MiXCR and lists one record per CDR3 protein. The table has 190,000 or so distinct CDR3 sequences, just under 95% seen once. The chain uses TRBV29-1 and TRBJ1-1, with D unresolved. The source of this sequence is a human donor with multiple sclerosis. Sequencing was carried out using CD4+ T cells from PBMCs. For the CDR3, the DNA is TGCAGCGTTGAAGATCTTTCGAAGAGTGAAGCTTTCTTT. This translates into CSVEDLSKSEAFF.